The 3 T cell receptor beta chains below were found in one sample sequenced in a study of T cell repertoires in aging, cancer and after chemotherapy. TRB rearrangements spanning V, D and J were amplified using mixed TRB-A/B primers. TCRdb fed the multiplex PCR reads into MiXCR, producing one record per CDR3 protein. The sample contains 7,500 to 10,000 distinct CDR3 sequences, approximately 25% of which appear only once. Amplification of TCR beta used genomic DNA extracted from peripheral blood. The sample was blood. The receptor set was obtained from a human donor in good health.

The chain couples TRBV30 to TRBJ2-7; D unclear. Germline lookup yields CDR1 GTSNPN and CDR2 SVGIG (reference sequence). The CDR3 loop spans 13 amino acids. V was clipped by 2 bases and J by 7 bases, with 15 bases between them. The CDR3 DNA sequence: TGTGCCTGGAGTCCGAGCTCCTACAATGAGCAGTACTTC. This encodes CAWSPSSYNEQYF.

This clonotype was detected a few times. CDR3 protein: CSARYRGRGTDTQYF. The DNA for the CDR3 is TGCAGTGCTAGATACAGGGGGCGGGGGACAGATACGCAGTATTTT. The chain links TRBV20-1 to TRBJ2-3; 9 bases align to TRBD1. V trimming: 2 bases; J trimming: 3 bases; junction bases outside the gene matches: 6. This CDR3 is 15 amino acids long. Germline lookup yields CDR1 DFQATT and CDR2 SNEGSKA (reference sequence).

The rearrangement links TRBV21-1 to TRBJ2-3; whether TRBD1, the table's D call, matches the DNA was not checked. TRBV21-1 is tagged as a pseudogene. The CDR3 is made up of 15 amino acids. The CDR3 coding sequence is TGTGCCAGCAGCCGAACAGGGGGATGGACAGATACGCAGTATTTT. Protein sequence: CASSRTGGWTDTQYF.